The 3 T cell receptor beta chains reported below all come from one sample, sequenced in a study of cytomegalovirus exposure and HLA in healthy donors. Sequencing was performed with immunoSEQ multiplex PCR; in TCRdb, only in-frame clones are kept and a portion is missing. Among 150,000 to 200,000 clones listed, 85% were seen once. Sequencing was carried out using PBMCs. These receptors came from a young man in good health and CMV-seropositive.

The rearrangement joins TRBV4-2 to TRBJ2-2, with TRBD2 as a possible D gene (6 bases). Trimming shortened V by 0 bases and J by 6 bases, and 8 bases separated the two germline ends. Germline-derived CDR1 and CDR2 are LGHNA and YNFKEQ. The CDR3 spans 14 residues. CDR3 region: CASSQDGGSGELFF. CDR3 in DNA: TGTGCCAGCAGCCAAGATGGGGGGTCCGGGGAGCTGTTTTTT.

The chain uses TRBV27 and TRBJ1-2; TRBD1 is a possible D gene (6 bases). Germline V lookup: CDR1 MNHEY, CDR2 SMNVEV (reference sequence). V shed 6 bases and J shed 5 bases, with 13 bases lying between them. There are 13 residues in the CDR3. The CDR3 loop is CASSLSTGYGYTF. The CDR3 DNA reads TGTGCCAGCAGCCTATCAACAGGGTATGGCTACACCTTC.

Only one count was recorded for this clone. The chain has TRBV28 and TRBJ2-7, with a tentative D call TRBD1 (5 bases). Germline loops: CDR1 MDHEN, CDR2 SYDVKM. Trimming removed 3 bases from V and 3 bases from J, with 15 bases in between. The CDR3 has 15 residues. Here the CDR3 reads CASSFPQDISYEQYF. DNA of the CDR3: TGTGCCAGCAGTTTCCCCCAGGACATTAGCTACGAGCAGTACTTC. Based on the CDR3 plus reference TRBV28 and TRBJ2-7, the full variable domain is DVKVTQSSRYLVKRTGEKVFLECVQDMDHENMFWYRQDPGLGLRLIYFSYDVKMKEKGDIPEGYSVSREKKERFSLILESASTNQTSMYLCASSFPQDISYEQYFGPGTRLTVT.